The 8 T cell receptor beta chains below come from one sample, sequenced in a study of OX40 agonist ivuxolimab in advanced cancers. The protocol was immunoSEQ multiplex PCR, while the TCRdb copy is restricted to in-frame clones and leaves out a portion. The table includes tens of thousands of clones, over 75% detected once. The sequences come from CD4+ or CD8+ T cells sorted from blood, collected in a trial of the OX40 agonist ivuxolimab. Receptors originate from an adult with an advanced solid tumor such as melanoma, head and neck, liver or kidney cancer.

The chain has TRBV12-5 and TRBJ2-1; 11 bases are shared with TRBD2. The ends lost 5 bases at V and 2 bases at J; junction bases unmatched: 8. The CDR3 loop spans 17 amino acids. Germline lookup yields CDR1 LGHNT and CDR2 FRNRAP. The CDR3 here is CASGLRTSGFAYNEQFF. The CDR3 nucleotides are TGTGCTAGTGGTCTCCGGACTAGCGGGTTTGCCTACAATGAGCAGTTCTTC.

The chain has TRBV28 and TRBJ2-6; a weak D match, TRBD2 (7 bases). Per germline, CDR1 MDHEN and CDR2 SYDVKM. V gave up 4 bases and J gave up 4 bases, with 11 bases separating them. CDR3 length: 15 amino acids. CDR3 coding DNA: TGTGCCAGCAGTTCCGCGGGGGCCGGGGCCAACGTCCTGACTTTC. It yields the protein CASSSAGAGANVLTF.

The V and J genes are TRBV9 and TRBJ2-3, with 9 bases identical to TRBD2. This CDR3 region has 13 residues. From germline, CDR1 is SGDLS and CDR2 YYNGEE. Losses at the gene ends were 9 bases for V and 1 base for J; bases not matched to a gene: 3. For the CDR3, the DNA is TGTGCCACCGGCGGGGGGGGCACAGATACGCAGTATTTT. Translation gives CATGGGGTDTQYF.

The chain combines TRBV6-5 with TRBJ1-2, with a weak D call TRBD1 (5 bases). The CDR3 totals 14 residues. Germline V gene lookup returns CDR1 MNHEY and CDR2 SVGAGI. V was pared by 2 bases and J by 2 bases, with 9 bases between. This chain's CDR3 is CASSYREGNYGYTF. The CDR3 nucleotides are TGTGCCAGCAGTTACAGGGAGGGGAACTATGGCTACACCTTC.

The CDR3 DNA reads TGCGCCAGCAGCCAAAGGTCAGGGAATGCCTACGAGCAGTACTTC. Amino acid sequence: CASSQRSGNAYEQYF. The chain is built from TRBV4-3 and TRBJ2-7, with D possibly matching TRBD1 (5 bases). Germline assignment: CDR1 LGHNA and CDR2 YSLEER. This CDR3 contains 15 residues. V lost 2 bases, J lost 2 bases, and 13 bases lay in between.

The chain joins TRBV5-8 to TRBJ1-5; no clear D gene. Trimming left V 0 bases short and J 0 bases short, with 19 bases between. CDR1 and CDR2 (germline): SGHTS, YDEGEE. CDR3 length: 19 residues. CDR3 amino acids: CASSLVGVSAPYSNQPQHF. CDR3 coding DNA: TGTGCCAGCAGCTTGGTGGGAGTGAGTGCTCCGTATAGCAATCAGCCCCAGCATTTT.

This clone is labeled medium-sized. The V and J genes are TRBV2 and TRBJ1-1; possible D gene TRBD1, 5 bases. V was cut by 7 bases and J by 5 bases, with 17 bases left in between. The CDR3 has 14 amino acids. Germline-derived CDR1 and CDR2 are SNHLY and FYNNEI. The chain's CDR3 is CASTDRDRNTEAFF. The CDR3 nucleotides are TGTGCCAGCACCGACCGGGACCGGAATACTGAAGCTTTCTTT.

This clone was counted once. The chain has TRBV5-1 and TRBJ1-1, with 8 nucleotides matching TRBD1. Germline loops: CDR1 SGHRS, CDR2 YFSETQ. Unmatched junction bases numbered 10, after V lost 6 bases and J lost 6 bases. This CDR3 has 14 amino acids. The CDR3 region is CASMLDRGKPEAFF. Here the CDR3 DNA reads TGCGCCAGCATGCTAGACAGGGGTAAACCTGAAGCTTTCTTT. Full variable domain (missing parts from reference TRBV5-1 and TRBJ1-1): KAGVTQTPRYLIKTRGQQVTLSCSPISGHRSVSWYQQTPGQGLQFLFEYFSETQRNKGNFPGRFSGRQFSNSRSEMNVSTLELGDSALYLCASMLDRGKPEAFFGQGTRLTVV.